This T cell receptor (beta chain) was identified in a study of blood T cells in healthy people across ages (dated by TCRdb to the mid-2010s). Broadly, across the study: In model experiments, roughly one uniquely barcoded TCR beta cDNA molecule per two T cells was captured by template switching. The study measured age-related changes in TCR beta repertoire diversity using deep sequencing normalized with unique cDNA molecular identifiers. Four age groups were formed from the donors: young (average approximately 15 years), middle-aged (around 41), aged (around 62) and long-lived (approximately 80). To avoid experimental bias, donors of different ages were spread randomly across the sequencing lanes. Two additional independent replicas of 1 million unique cDNA reads from the same blood draw were analyzed for two donors (one aged 18 to 29 and one aged 80 or older).

Preparation of the library involved 5' RACE. Data came from an Illumina HiSeq 2500. A second PCR of 7 to 11 cycles was performed with a sample-barcoded 5' primer and a J-beta primer mix. A template-switch 5' adaptor carrying 12 random nucleotides introduced a unique molecular identifier onto each TCR beta cDNA molecule. Each sample yielded at least 3 million CDR3-containing paired-end reads. First-strand cDNA was synthesized from all RNA with the Mint cDNA synthesis kit, primed by a TRBC-specific oligonucleotide. Following uracil-DNA glycosylase treatment, all cDNA underwent a first 18-cycle PCR with the universal primers M1SS and BC2_uni_R. The authors processed their data as follows. For normalization, 1 million high-quality reads were randomly selected from each sample, with every read carrying a distinct molecular identifier. Reads with shared molecular identifiers were discarded instead of being binned into consensus sequences. MiTCR, with a Q25 quality threshold and the strictest error-elimination algorithm, was used for CDR3 identification, clonotype clustering and error correction. A nonparametric unseen species model with Euler transformation was used to estimate a lower bound on total TCR beta diversity. TCRdb reprocessing: public reads trimmed at Q25 with fastp, clones called with MiXCR, in-frame beta chains kept. When rows share a CDR3 protein, they turn into one entry using the most common DNA and genes. In this record, the V and J calls reflect TCRdb's handling and not the investigators' own analysis. The sample table holds 600,000 to 850,000 distinct CDR3 sequences, of which roughly 43% were seen once. 20% to 25% of the sample goes to the ten largest clones.

The donors were some 39 Caucasian individuals from Russia, aged roughly 6 to 100 years, who were systemically healthy. Each donor gave about 9.2 milliliters of peripheral blood, drawn into EDTA-treated Vacutainer tubes. Ficoll-Paque density-gradient centrifugation was used to isolate PBMCs, with at least 6.5 million per sample. Trizol reagent was used to extract total RNA from the PBMCs, yielding at least 6 micrograms per sample. Naive CD45RAhigh/CD27high T cell percentages were measured by flow cytometry on a PBMC aliquot from every donor. Spanning cysteine to phenylalanine, the CDR3 consists of 15 amino acids. CDR3 DNA only is kept here, 45 bases in frame from base 1. The germline V gene yields MDHEN for CDR1 and SYDVKM for CDR2. Cut back by 4 bases and 2 bases, the V and J ends lie 12 bases apart. With respect to this clonotype: Its antigen is unknown. Base qualities are not provided; no much larger clone lies one nucleotide away.

Points the paper makes about the study in general: The CMV infection status of donors was not known, potentially confounding age-related changes in expanded clonotypes. The percentage of naive T cells measured by flow cytometry correlated strongly with observed TCR beta diversity. Compared with the aged group, the long-lived group had more naive CD4+ T cells, fewer expanded clones and increased TCR diversity, a pattern suggesting age selection. Conclusive comparison of naive and antigen-experienced compartments was prevented by the profiling of bulk unsorted PBMCs. Observed TCR beta diversity per million T cells fell roughly linearly with age, and a significant reduction was already apparent by age around 40. Total diversity estimates from one million sequenced T cells were considered lower bounds and underestimates.

Sequenced: blood. This receptor was taken from a woman aged 60-75 years in good health. The rearrangement joined TRBV28 to TRBJ1-3, with the D segment identity uncertain. The DNA sequence follows: TGTGCCAGCAGTTCGGAGAGTATCGCTGGAAACACCATATATTTT. Translated, it gives CASSSESIAGNTIYF.